This T cell receptor beta chain was sequenced in a study of neurological immune-mediated disorders. Time point: technical triplicate 2. Via MiXCR, TCRdb re-called the 5' RACE reads, giving one row per CDR3 protein. The repertoire holds around 56,000 distinct CDR3 sequences, 24% seen once, with under 5.5% in the top ten. The sample holds many counts of this clonotype. The clonotype originates from a man in his 60s with HTLV-1-associated myelopathy (HAM/TSP). The sequenced material came from PBMCs.

In DNA, the CDR3 is TGCGCCAGCAGCTTGCCTCCGAACACCGGGGAGCTGTTTTTT. This encodes CASSLPPNTGELFF. The chain couples TRBV5-1 to TRBJ2-2; D remains ambiguous. The CDR3 consists of 14 residues. Trimming cost V 1 base and J 0 bases, with 4 bases left between them. Germline assignment: CDR1 SGHRS and CDR2 YFSETQ.